Sequencing of this T cell receptor (beta chain) was carried out in a study of T cells after yellow fever vaccination. The CDR3 runs to 14 residues. J lost 8 bases, V lost 5 bases, and 8 bases had no gene match. Germline CDR1 reads SGHTA; CDR2 reads FQGNSA. This clonotype has only a few counts. One entry per CDR3 protein, called by TCRdb with MiXCR from the 5' RACE reads. The sample holds some 160,000 distinct CDR3 sequences, under 7.5% seen once. The input for sequencing was CD4+ T cells sorted from PBMCs, taken 5 to 6 days after the first yellow fever vaccination. The chain is built from TRBV7-2 and TRBJ1-4; TRBD1 matches 7 bases. This clonotype was sampled from a man aged 18 to 29 who received the YFV17D yellow fever vaccine. The CDR3 is CASSGRQGGEKLFF. The CDR3 DNA is TGTGCCAGCAGCGGTCGTCAGGGGGGCGAAAAACTGTTTTTT.